This T cell receptor (beta chain) was sequenced in a study of cytomegalovirus exposure and HLA in healthy donors (dated by TCRdb to 2016 to 2017). Regarding the study in general: According to an earlier analysis of 587 of the donors, some 170 million T cells yielded 117 million unique TCR beta sequences and about 300 Gb of sequence data. A later analysis re-examined previously published TCR beta repertoires from just over 650 donors and added high-resolution HLA genotyping to investigate patterns of TCR occurrence. Typing coverage varied by locus: about 629-630 donors for A, B, C, DRB1 and DQB1; more than 500 for DQA1; over 600 for DPA1; around 490 for DPB1. Along with the roughly 700-subject first cohort, a separate validation cohort of some 130 different subjects was used. Class I and class II HLA loci were covered by the typing at four-digit resolution. In a later genetic analysis, genome-wide SNP genotypes for about three fifths of the 666 donors were used, and that subset was treated as a discovery cohort. All discovery cohort repertoires had been generated on a single sequencing platform. Rather than drawing on any new phenotypic data, the later analysis identified candidate immune exposures from TCR beta sequences and the way those sequences occurred across donors. The study aimed to test whether cataloging public T cell receptors could reveal signatures of past pathogen exposure. The study profiled the T cell repertoires of fewer than 850 subjects by immunosequencing and related them to cytomegalovirus serostatus. On average, about 200,000 unique TCR beta nucleotide sequences were sequenced per donor among several hundred genotyped donors of the cohort, with about 19% of those sequences being non-productive. Alongside the repertoire data, information on donor age, sex, ethnicity and CMV serostatus was compiled. To predict cytomegalovirus infection status, the study combined high-throughput TCR immunosequencing, statistical association of individual TCRs with disease status, and machine learning. In an earlier analysis of about 590 of the donors, high-throughput TCR beta sequencing was used to judge whether each TCR beta V gene segment behaved as functional or pseudogenic. An early release that covered about 600 HLA-typed donors contained 250 to 350 gigabases of sequencing data and tens of millions of unique TCR sequences. About five DR-DQ haplotypes were handled as single units for association and clustering, since linkage in the cohort was strong. The genetic ancestry cluster associated with self-reported Caucasian donors included 80% to 90% of the roughly 380 genotyped donors.

The cohort was made up of 500 to 850 healthy bone marrow donors. All cohort members were sampled while nominally healthy, although unrecorded immune exposures were likely present. The donor tested CMV seronegative, placing the donor among the 350 or so seronegative members of the cohort. Each donor provided a peripheral blood sample, and peripheral blood mononuclear cells were used for TCR beta sequencing. The Qiagen DNeasy Blood Extraction Kit was used to extract genomic DNA from the blood cell samples. A note on this clone: Its antigen remains unidentified. The input lacks base qualities; no much larger clone sits a single base away.

Receptor libraries were prepared by the immunoSEQ multiplex PCR assay. For the multiplex PCR, a mixture combining 60 forward primers for TCR Vbeta segments and 13 reverse primers for TCR Jbeta segments was used. A multiplex PCR assay on genomic DNA amplified the CDR3 region of rearranged TCR beta genes. Amplified TCR beta libraries were sequenced as 87-base-pair reads on the Illumina HiSeq System. The published analysis was carried out like this. A later analysis counted about 82 million unique TCR beta chains across the 690 or so repertoires, and some 11 million of these chains were shared by at least two donors. Raw reads were error-corrected and collapsed into unique sequences with a nearest-neighbor algorithm that merged closely related sequences to remove PCR and sequencing errors. CDR3 sequences were aligned to IMGT reference sequences to assign V, D and J gene segments. Each retained sequence needed at least a six-nucleotide match to both a V gene segment and a J gene segment. Rearrangements were classified as productive when the CDR3 lacked stop codons and remained in frame with V and J, and all other rearrangements were classified as non-productive. Following IMGT convention, CDR3 was defined as the stretch from the second conserved V-encoded cysteine up to the conserved J-encoded phenylalanine. Sequences without an unambiguous match to a single V gene segment were excluded from the earlier analysis of 500 to 700 of the donors. In an earlier analysis of approximately 590 of the donors, V segments were called functional above 56.7% productive rearrangements and were called segregating when the between-donor standard deviation exceeded 5%. A statistical classification framework was built to diagnose cytomegalovirus status from the catalog of TCR beta chain sequences. V and J gene assignment, in a later analysis, came from comparing TCR nucleotide sequences with IMGT/GENE-DB human TR gene sequences. In a later analysis, CDR3 sequences and most-parsimonious VDJ recombination scenarios were assigned using the TCRdist pipeline. In a later analysis, each TCR beta chain was defined by its CDR3 amino acid sequence together with its V-gene family, and reads lacking a unique V-gene family were excluded. To address suspected cross-contamination and a sequencing artifact, a later analysis removed roughly 580 highly shared, low-generation-probability nucleotide sequences. For each public chain, a later analysis derived a clonal expansion index from normalized ranks of inferred template counts within each repertoire. A later analysis computed generation probabilities with a VDJ recombination model fitted to out-of-frame rearrangements, and checked the results against IGoR. In a later analysis, TCR-TCR, TCR-HLA and TCR-CMV co-occurrence was scored with hypergeometric tests, and a repertoire-size bias correction was applied to TCR pairs. False discovery rates were estimated in a later analysis by permuting HLA or CMV assignments 20 times. In a later analysis, co-occurring TCRs were grouped with DBSCAN, and TCRdist sequence similarity was added when clustering was performed within HLA-allele-positive subsets. For co-occurrence clustering, repertoires with fewer than 30,000 or more than 120,000 public chains were excluded, along with 5 or 6 repertoires with anomalous nucleotide sharing. TCRdb re-hosts the immuneACCESS table, in-frame sequences only. Its copies lack some clones; in the studies checked, an unresolved V gene accounts for under half of them, and the cause for the rest is not known. From that table come the V and J calls and clone size; the DNA was used to work out D and trimming. The sample data list 90,000 to 110,000 clones, and 81% of these were observed just once. About 2% of the sample goes to the ten largest clones.

From cysteine to phenylalanine, the CDR3 is 13 amino acids long. The CDR3 DNA has 39 bases and is translated from base 1. The germline V gene specifies MGHRA as CDR1 and YSYEKL as CDR2. Trimming leaves V shorter by 3 bases and J shorter by 8 bases, with the junction holding 2 bases beyond the gene matches. Results the study describes overall, beyond this receptor: Correlated functional status among segregating V segments might be attributable to linkage disequilibrium, but an unknown experimental factor could not be ruled out. Sequencing depth was assumed to be roughly uniform across donors in the presence/absence analyses, though that assumption may not hold. It was suggested by the authors that the approach could potentially be generalized to other disease states and immunological phenotypes. In an earlier analysis of roughly 560 of the donors, most TCR beta V segments were observed in productive rearrangements about 87% or about 30% of the time, broadly matching IMGT annotations. An association between a missense DCLRE1C variant and V-gene and J-gene trimming of TCR beta chains was found in a later genetic analysis and replicated in an independent cohort. According to a later analysis, most CMV-associated TCR beta chains appeared to be HLA-restricted, and the HLA associations seemed to be driven largely by CMV exposure. In a later analysis, the rate of TCR association differed among HLA loci, with DRB1 alleles having the most associated TCRs and HLA-C alleles having the fewest. In vitro tests confirmed that a few of the cytomegalovirus-associated TCR beta chains recognize cytomegalovirus antigens. Most TCR sequences were seen in very few donors, while some public TCRs were found in many individuals. Because some donors lacked HLA typing at each locus, the association tests relied only on the typed subset. Because counts were too low, some 16 rarely observed V segments, including chromosome 9 orphons, were excluded from the earlier analysis of some 540 of the donors. Because the 87-base-pair reads could not distinguish some IMGT-functional V segments, including TRBV6-2 and TRBV6-3, those segments were excluded. In the study, about 150 TCR beta chains were listed as associated with cytomegalovirus. A group of highly shared sequence variants was considered likely to be a technical artifact of the sequencing pipeline. The classifier was reported to diagnose cytomegalovirus status with high specificity and sensitivity in both the original cohort and the validation cohort. Strong co-occurrence of HLA alleles, especially DR and DQ, made assigning TCR associations to individual alleles difficult. A later analysis found that HLA-associated TCR beta chains were more clonally expanded and had lower generation probabilities than equally common non-associated chains. CMV serostatus was the only immune exposure information available for the cohort. A further reported finding was that TCR beta sequences accurately predicted the HLA-A and HLA-B alleles for most subjects in the first cohort. A later analysis associated 16,951 TCR beta sequences with specific HLA alleles at a false discovery rate of 0.05. According to a later genetic analysis, donors in an Asian-associated ancestry cluster had fewer N-insertions in productive TCRs than the approximately 610-donor mean. In a later analysis, several top co-occurrence clusters were reported to appear linked to parvovirus B19, influenza, CMV and Epstein-Barr virus. In this cohort, only TCR beta chains were sequenced, and detectable features were limited by the absence of alpha or paired-chain data.

The sequenced sample consisted of PBMCs. The rearranged chain carries TRBV4-1 and TRBJ1-5; a stretch of 9 junction bases matches TRBD1. The TCR was taken from a woman younger than 45 in good health and CMV-seronegative. The DNA reads TGCGCCAGCAGCCAGTGGACAGGGGAGCCCCAGCATTTT. It specifies CASSQWTGEPQHF.